The rows below give T cell receptor beta chains drawn from one sample of a study of T cells in Graves' hyperthyroidism and ophthalmopathy. MiXCR, applied by TCRdb to the multiplex PCR reads, yields one record per CDR3 protein. The sample includes about 690,000 distinct CDR3 sequences, approximately 15% of them seen just once. The sequenced sample consisted of blood. Receptor source: a man aged 50 or older with Graves' hyperthyroidism. Each CDR3 is given with its conserved first and last residue. The order of the fields is V gene, J gene, CDR3 protein.

v_gene: TRBV3-1; j_gene: TRBJ2-2; CDR3aa: CASSHIVTNPNTGELFF
v_gene: TRBV3-1; j_gene: TRBJ1-5; CDR3aa: CASSQGPGDQPQHF
v_gene: TRBV6-2/TRBV6-3; j_gene: TRBJ2-3; CDR3aa: CASSYGLSTDTQYF
v_gene: TRBV5-1; j_gene: TRBJ1-1; CDR3aa: CASSPMGGVGGNTEAFF
v_gene: TRBV5-1; j_gene: TRBJ1-5; CDR3aa: CASSLGLGTVGDQPQHF
v_gene: TRBV28; j_gene: TRBJ2-7; CDR3aa: CASAKAGPSSYEQYF
v_gene: TRBV5-6; j_gene: TRBJ1-1; CDR3aa: CASSSRGAPEAFF
v_gene: TRBV14; j_gene: TRBJ2-7; CDR3aa: CASSWSSSHEQYF
v_gene: TRBV27; j_gene: TRBJ2-1; CDR3aa: CASSSGLAVGDEQFF
v_gene: TRBV5-1; j_gene: TRBJ2-6; CDR3aa: CASSLEYSGRASGANVLTF
v_gene: TRBV7-9; j_gene: TRBJ2-4; CDR3aa: CASSFRNSENIQYF
v_gene: TRBV14; j_gene: TRBJ2-1; CDR3aa: CASSQGLAGGSSYNEQFF
v_gene: TRBV9; j_gene: TRBJ1-2; CDR3aa: CASTFGAQDYGYTF
v_gene: TRBV28; j_gene: TRBJ2-7; CDR3aa: CASSFGEISGSYEQYF
v_gene: TRBV28; j_gene: TRBJ1-5; CDR3aa: CASSSYREGQPQHF
v_gene: TRBV6-1; j_gene: TRBJ2-7; CDR3aa: CASRPGQGAYEQYF
v_gene: TRBV2; j_gene: TRBJ2-5; CDR3aa: CASSYGLQETQYF
v_gene: TRBV7-3; j_gene: TRBJ2-6; CDR3aa: CASSLSGTGQSGANVLTF
v_gene: TRBV2; j_gene: TRBJ1-1; CDR3aa: CASTPDRDVTEAFF
v_gene: TRBV6-1; j_gene: TRBJ2-5; CDR3aa: CASAAAFAFQETQYF
v_gene: TRBV19; j_gene: TRBJ1-1; CDR3aa: CASIPDSSGTEAFF
v_gene: TRBV7-9; j_gene: TRBJ2-1; CDR3aa: CASSGLAGPQYNEQFF
v_gene: TRBV18; j_gene: TRBJ2-3; CDR3aa: CASSQTSDTQYF
v_gene: TRBV6-1; j_gene: TRBJ2-7; CDR3aa: CASTAGQGYEQYF
v_gene: TRBV18; j_gene: TRBJ1-1; CDR3aa: CASLSRDMNTEAFF
v_gene: TRBV11-2; j_gene: TRBJ1-1; CDR3aa: CASSHIGAREKAFF
v_gene: TRBV18; j_gene: TRBJ1-5; CDR3aa: CASSWYPEGNQPQHF
v_gene: TRBV27; j_gene: TRBJ2-7; CDR3aa: CASSLSLGGPAEQYF
v_gene: TRBV18; j_gene: TRBJ2-5; CDR3aa: CASSPGQGGETQYF
v_gene: TRBV9; j_gene: TRBJ2-1; CDR3aa: CASSAAGASLGREQFF
v_gene: TRBV5-1; j_gene: TRBJ2-6; CDR3aa: CASSLLAGGPGANVLTF
v_gene: TRBV6-5; j_gene: TRBJ1-1; CDR3aa: CASRVTENTEAFF
v_gene: TRBV27; j_gene: TRBJ2-7; CDR3aa: CASSPRAGAMSISEQYF
v_gene: TRBV7-8; j_gene: TRBJ1-2; CDR3aa: CASSLAPRGGGYGYTF
v_gene: TRBV7-2; j_gene: TRBJ2-6; CDR3aa: CASSSWTSNGANVLTF
v_gene: TRBV3-1; j_gene: TRBJ1-2; CDR3aa: CASSQVASDYGYTF
v_gene: TRBV2; j_gene: TRBJ1-6; CDR3aa: CASSVGMEAAALHF
v_gene: TRBV2; j_gene: TRBJ2-1; CDR3aa: CASRRNEQFF
v_gene: TRBV12-3/TRBV12-4; j_gene: TRBJ2-7; CDR3aa: CASSFSISPEQYF
v_gene: TRBV2; j_gene: TRBJ1-5; CDR3aa: CASRPAAHNQPQHF
v_gene: TRBV7-9; j_gene: TRBJ2-1; CDR3aa: CASSLEVGTSLNEQFF
v_gene: TRBV6-1; j_gene: TRBJ2-1; CDR3aa: CASRLAASSYNEQFF
v_gene: TRBV7-8; j_gene: TRBJ1-5; CDR3aa: CASSLGGGQINQPQHF
v_gene: TRBV11-3; j_gene: TRBJ1-6; CDR3aa: CASSFWRTGSPLHF
v_gene: TRBV9; j_gene: TRBJ2-3; CDR3aa: CASSVTGISTDTQYF
v_gene: TRBV28; j_gene: TRBJ1-2; CDR3aa: CASTKGGPYGYTF
v_gene: TRBV30; j_gene: TRBJ1-1; CDR3aa: CAWSAPGPEAFF
v_gene: TRBV4-3; j_gene: TRBJ2-5; CDR3aa: CASSQAAILAAQSRGETQYF
v_gene: TRBV5-5; j_gene: TRBJ2-5; CDR3aa: CASSFWDREEETQYF
v_gene: TRBV7-2; j_gene: TRBJ2-1; CDR3aa: CASSQRPSGSAGYNEQFF
v_gene: TRBV2; j_gene: TRBJ2-7; CDR3aa: CASSEYNGRDEQYF
v_gene: TRBV5-5; j_gene: TRBJ1-1; CDR3aa: CASSRDRTQNTEAFF
v_gene: TRBV24-1; j_gene: TRBJ2-3; CDR3aa: CATRPSVRGVTDTQYF
v_gene: TRBV30; j_gene: TRBJ1-5; CDR3aa: CAWSVIGGGNQPQHF